These T cell receptor beta chains were read from a single sample in a study of blood T cell repertoires in COVID-19. Assay used: immunoSEQ multiplex PCR; TCRdb lists only in-frame clones, some missing. This repertoire shows about 320,000 clones, 89% found once; its top ten account for approximately 5.2%. Sequenced: PBMCs or T cells enriched from blood (not recorded which). These receptors were collected from a man in his 60s who had recovered from COVID-19. The CDR3 runs from the conserved cysteine through the conserved F or W. A D gene is named only where the DNA matches it firmly. The size entry is marked missing in some rows and otherwise reads once, few, many or a size class.

size: NA
D: NA
V: TRBV19
J: TRBJ2-7
CDR3: CASSIRHGEQYF
DNA: TGTGCCAGTAGTATACGACACGGCGAGCAGTACTTC

size: NA
D: NA
V: TRBV6-2/TRBV6-3
J: TRBJ2-5
CDR3: CASSYFVSGGSLGETQYF
DNA: TGTGCCAGCAGTTACTTCGTATCTGGGGGGTCTCTGGGGGAGACCCAGTACTTC

size: NA
D: NA
V: TRBV27
J: TRBJ2-7
CDR3: CASRPHGGREQYF
DNA: TGTGCCAGCAGACCCCACGGCGGGCGCGAGCAGTACTTC

size: NA
D: TRBD2
V: TRBV24-1
J: TRBJ2-2
CDR3: CATSDTSGVNTGELFF
DNA: TGTGCCACCAGTGACACTAGCGGGGTCAACACCGGGGAGCTGTTTTTT

size: NA
D: NA
V: TRBV20-1
J: TRBJ1-1
CDR3: CSASGKRGSTEAFF
DNA: TGCAGTGCTAGTGGTAAGCGGGGTTCCACTGAAGCTTTCTTT

size: NA
D: TRBD2
V: TRBV30
J: TRBJ2-7
CDR3: CAWSRLAGVVTYEQYF
DNA: TGTGCCTGGAGTAGACTAGCGGGAGTCGTCACCTACGAGCAGTACTTC

size: NA
D: TRBD1
V: TRBV10-1
J: TRBJ2-2
CDR3: CASERQGTSGELFF
DNA: TGCGCCAGCGAGAGACAGGGGACCTCCGGGGAGCTGTTTTTT

size: NA
D: TRBD2
V: TRBV5-4
J: TRBJ2-7
CDR3: CASSFTSGYEQYF
DNA: TGTGCCAGCAGCTTCACTAGCGGCTACGAGCAGTACTTC

size: NA
D: TRBD2
V: TRBV3-1/TRBV3-2
J: TRBJ2-3
CDR3: CASSRLAGAHTDTQYF
DNA: TGTGCCAGCAGTCGACTAGCGGGAGCCCACACAGATACGCAGTATTTT

size: once
D: NA
V: TRBV6-5
J: TRBJ2-5
CDR3: CASSKRGMETQYF
DNA: TGTGCCAGCAGCAAGAGGGGGATGGAGACCCAGTACTTC

size: NA
D: NA
V: TRBV6-4
J: TRBJ1-2
CDR3: CASNGRTYGYTF
DNA: TGTGCCAGCAATGGGAGGACCTATGGCTACACCTTC

size: NA
D: NA
V: TRBV3-1/TRBV3-2
J: TRBJ1-1
CDR3: CASSQRSAEAFF
DNA: TGTGCCAGCAGCCAACGGAGCGCTGAAGCTTTCTTT

size: few
D: TRBD1
V: TRBV3-1/TRBV3-2
J: TRBJ1-2
CDR3: CASSQGDRDDYGYTF
DNA: TGTGCCAGCAGCCAGGGGGACAGGGACGACTATGGCTACACCTTC

size: NA
D: NA
V: TRBV24-1
J: TRBJ2-3
CDR3: CATSDLWAGSTDTQYF
DNA: TGTGCCACCAGCGACTTATGGGCGGGGAGCACAGATACGCAGTATTTT

size: once
D: NA
V: TRBV5-1
J: TRBJ1-2
CDR3: CASSFEQGLGGYTF
DNA: TGCGCCAGCAGCTTCGAACAGGGATTGGGGGGCTACACCTTC

size: NA
D: TRBD2
V: TRBV29-1
J: TRBJ2-3
CDR3: CSVDVFQGTSGSQHF
DNA: TGCAGCGTTGATGTCTTCCAGGGGACTAGCGGGAGCCAGCACTTT

size: NA
D: NA
V: TRBV5-1
J: TRBJ2-5
CDR3: CASRLTPGGDETQYF
DNA: TGCGCCAGCAGGCTTACACCTGGGGGCGACGAGACCCAGTACTTC

size: NA
D: TRBD2
V: TRBV7-6
J: TRBJ2-3
CDR3: CATSEAGGLTDTQYF
DNA: TGTGCCACCTCCGAGGCGGGAGGACTCACAGATACGCAGTATTTT

size: NA
D: TRBD1
V: TRBV28
J: TRBJ2-3
CDR3: CASQGDRGPASTDTQYF
DNA: TGTGCCAGCCAGGGGGACAGGGGACCTGCGAGCACAGATACGCAGTATTTT

size: NA
D: NA
V: TRBV4-3
J: TRBJ1-2
CDR3: CASSIGVVSYGYTF
DNA: TGCGCCAGCAGCATCGGGGTGGTTAGCTATGGCTACACCTTC

size: NA
D: NA
V: TRBV14
J: TRBJ1-6
CDR3: CASSDKAGSSYNSPLHF
DNA: TGTGCCAGCAGCGATAAGGCGGGGAGCTCCTATAATTCACCCCTCCACTTT

size: NA
D: TRBD2
V: TRBV5-1
J: TRBJ2-3
CDR3: CASSLEASGMGATQYF
DNA: TGCGCCAGCAGCTTGGAAGCTAGCGGGATGGGAGCTACGCAGTATTTT

size: NA
D: TRBD1
V: TRBV10-1
J: TRBJ2-2
CDR3: CASSAGGTGELFF
DNA: TGCGCCAGCAGCGCAGGGGGCACCGGGGAGCTGTTTTTT

size: NA
D: TRBD1
V: TRBV7-2
J: TRBJ1-2
CDR3: CASSFLGQAVGYGYTF
DNA: TGTGCCAGCAGCTTCTTGGGACAGGCTGTTGGGTATGGCTACACCTTC

size: once
D: NA
V: TRBV16
J: TRBJ2-2
CDR3: CASSQSVSTGELFF
DNA: TGTGCCAGCAGCCAATCGGTCAGCACCGGGGAGCTGTTTTTT

size: NA
D: NA
V: TRBV30
J: TRBJ1-2
CDR3: CAWSRHRVDYGYTF
DNA: TGTGCCTGGAGTAGGCACAGGGTAGACTATGGCTACACCTTC

size: NA
D: NA
V: TRBV25-1
J: TRBJ1-6
CDR3: CASSDPRRGGNSPLHF
DNA: TGTGCCAGCAGTGACCCCAGGAGGGGGGGAAATTCACCCCTCCACTTT

size: NA
D: TRBD2
V: TRBV5-1
J: TRBJ2-1
CDR3: CASSLEPLAANEQFF
DNA: TGCGCCAGCAGCTTGGAGCCCCTAGCGGCCAATGAGCAGTTCTTC

size: NA
D: TRBD1
V: TRBV20-1
J: TRBJ1-1
CDR3: CSARDRTEAFF
DNA: TGCAGTGCTCGGGACAGAACTGAAGCTTTCTTT

size: NA
D: TRBD1
V: TRBV9
J: TRBJ1-3
CDR3: CASSTHKGTGPGNTIYF
DNA: TGTGCCAGCAGCACCCACAAGGGGACAGGGCCTGGAAACACCATATATTTT

size: NA
D: NA
V: TRBV1
J: TRBJ2-1
CDR3: CTSSLRDWLEYNEQFF
DNA: TGCACCAGCAGCCTCCGGGACTGGCTCGAATACAATGAGCAGTTCTTC

size: NA
D: NA
V: TRBV6-5
J: TRBJ1-5
CDR3: CASSYNTNSNQPQHF
DNA: TGTGCCAGCAGTTACAATACAAATAGCAATCAGCCCCAGCATTTT

size: once
D: TRBD1
V: TRBV9
J: TRBJ2-1
CDR3: CASSVTPGGQGHEQFF
DNA: TGTGCCAGCAGCGTAACCCCGGGGGGACAGGGCCATGAGCAGTTCTTC

size: NA
D: TRBD2
V: TRBV28
J: TRBJ2-2
CDR3: CASSSGLAGGSNTGELFF
DNA: TGTGCCAGCAGTTCGGGACTAGCGGGAGGGTCGAACACCGGGGAGCTGTTTTTT

size: NA
D: TRBD1
V: TRBV28
J: TRBJ2-5
CDR3: CASSPLGTGQETQYF
DNA: TGTGCCAGCAGTCCCCTCGGGACAGGCCAAGAGACCCAGTACTTC

size: NA
D: NA
V: TRBV21-1
J: TRBJ1-5
CDR3: CASSKEATGRYQPQHF
DNA: TGTGCCAGCAGCAAAGAAGCTACAGGACGATATCAGCCCCAGCATTTT

size: NA
D: NA
V: TRBV19
J: TRBJ1-1
CDR3: CASSIYTEAFF
DNA: TGTGCCAGTAGTATCTACACTGAAGCTTTCTTT

size: NA
D: TRBD1
V: TRBV6-5
J: TRBJ2-7
CDR3: CASRPAQGAYEQYF
DNA: TGTGCCAGCAGGCCGGCACAGGGGGCCTACGAGCAGTACTTC

size: NA
D: TRBD1
V: TRBV29-1
J: TRBJ2-1
CDR3: CSVGGTGAHEQFF
DNA: TGCAGCGTGGGCGGGACAGGGGCACATGAGCAGTTCTTC

size: NA
D: TRBD1
V: TRBV18
J: TRBJ2-3
CDR3: CASSPLGTGGTDTQYF
DNA: TGTGCCAGCTCACCACTCGGGACAGGGGGCACAGATACGCAGTATTTT

size: NA
D: NA
V: TRBV9
J: TRBJ1-2
CDR3: CASSVTGQTYPYGYTF
DNA: TGTGCCAGCAGCGTAACCGGACAGACGTATCCCTATGGCTACACCTTC

size: NA
D: NA
V: TRBV5-1
J: TRBJ1-1
CDR3: CASSGGQPNTEAFF
DNA: TGCGCCAGCAGCGGGGGACAACCGAACACTGAAGCTTTCTTT

size: NA
D: NA
V: TRBV27
J: TRBJ2-2
CDR3: CASSIRGHGNSNTGELFF
DNA: TGTGCCAGCAGTATACGAGGACACGGCAATTCGAACACCGGGGAGCTGTTTTTT

size: NA
D: NA
V: TRBV19
J: TRBJ1-1
CDR3: CASSGQLPNTEAFF
DNA: TGTGCCAGTAGTGGTCAACTCCCGAACACTGAAGCTTTCTTT

size: NA
D: TRBD1
V: TRBV27
J: TRBJ2-2
CDR3: CASRTGGWTGELFF
DNA: TGTGCCAGCAGGACAGGGGGATGGACCGGGGAGCTGTTTTTT

size: NA
D: TRBD2
V: TRBV27
J: TRBJ2-3
CDR3: CASRYLAAATHTDTQYF
DNA: TGTGCCAGCAGGTACCTAGCGGCGGCGACTCACACAGATACGCAGTATTTT

size: NA
D: NA
V: TRBV29-1
J: TRBJ2-5
CDR3: CSVVGSRETQYF
DNA: TGCAGCGTTGTGGGTAGCCGGGAGACCCAGTACTTC

size: NA
D: TRBD1
V: TRBV3-1/TRBV3-2
J: TRBJ1-2
CDR3: CASSQAVGQGYGYTF
DNA: TGTGCCAGCAGCCAGGCCGTCGGACAGGGCTATGGCTACACCTTC

size: NA
D: NA
V: TRBV9
J: TRBJ1-3
CDR3: CASSVVEHFSGNTIYF
DNA: TGTGCCAGCAGCGTAGTTGAGCACTTCTCTGGAAACACCATATATTTT

size: NA
D: NA
V: TRBV18
J: TRBJ1-4
CDR3: CASSPGLLNEKLFF
DNA: TGTGCCAGCTCACCAGGGCTATTAAACGAAAAACTGTTTTTT

size: once
D: NA
V: TRBV19
J: TRBJ1-5
CDR3: CASSMGGNSNQPQHF
DNA: TGTGCCAGTAGTATGGGGGGGAATAGCAATCAGCCCCAGCATTTT

size: NA
D: NA
V: TRBV19
J: TRBJ2-7
CDR3: CASSPQHRGARNEQYF
DNA: TGTGCCAGTAGTCCCCAACATCGGGGGGCACGTAACGAGCAGTACTTC

size: few
D: TRBD1
V: TRBV29-1
J: TRBJ2-7
CDR3: CSARRGDRGYEQYF
DNA: TGCAGCGCCCGAAGGGGGGACAGGGGCTACGAGCAGTACTTC

size: NA
D: NA
V: TRBV28
J: TRBJ2-7
CDR3: CASGPDRGLSYEQYF
DNA: TGTGCCAGCGGCCCAGATAGGGGACTCTCCTACGAGCAGTACTTC

size: NA
D: NA
V: TRBV5-8
J: TRBJ1-2
CDR3: CASSHDRRHGYTF
DNA: TGTGCCAGCAGCCATGACAGACGACACGGCTACACCTTC